This T cell receptor (beta chain) appears in the sequencing data of a study of cytomegalovirus exposure and HLA in healthy donors (dated 2017 in TCRdb). Study-level background: In an earlier analysis of fewer than 750 of the donors, approximately 300 Gb of sequence data and approximately 100 million unique TCR beta sequences from 180 million or so T cells were reported. Roughly 300 gigabases of sequencing data and 91 million or so unique TCR sequences made up an early release that covered approximately 650 HLA-typed donors. Of the approximately 400 genotyped donors, about 80% fell in the genetic ancestry cluster associated with self-reported Caucasian donors. The study was designed to test whether signatures of past pathogen exposure could be identified by cataloging public T cell receptors. The T cell repertoires of under 750 subjects were profiled by immunosequencing and related to cytomegalovirus serostatus. A separate validation cohort of roughly 130 different subjects was used in addition to the 666-subject first cohort. To predict cytomegalovirus infection status, the study combined high-throughput TCR immunosequencing, statistical association of individual TCRs with disease status, and machine learning. To study patterns of TCR occurrence, a later analysis re-analyzed previously published TCR beta repertoires from just over 650 donors and added high-resolution HLA genotyping. Rather than using new phenotypic data, the later analysis identified candidate immune exposures from TCR beta sequences and from how often those sequences occurred across donors. To decide whether each TCR beta V gene segment behaved as functional or pseudogenic, an earlier analysis of over 500 of the donors relied on high-throughput TCR beta sequencing. Donor age, sex, ethnicity and CMV serostatus were collected together with the repertoire data. A later genetic analysis took genome-wide SNP genotypes for about 55% of the roughly 670 donors and used that subset as a discovery cohort. Every discovery cohort repertoire had been produced on one sequencing platform. HLA typing included class I and class II loci at four-digit resolution. The number of donors typed differed by locus, with 629-630 for A, B, C, DRB1 and DQB1, around 500 for DQA1, approximately 570 for DPA1, and approximately 470 for DPB1. Four to six DR-DQ haplotypes were handled as single units for association and clustering, since linkage in the cohort was strong. Across 300 to 500 genotyped donors of the cohort, an average of approximately 240,000 unique TCR beta nucleotide sequences per donor were sequenced, and around 19% of those sequences were non-productive.

Points on this clone: No cognate antigen has been identified for it. No base quality information exists; no much larger clone differs at one position.

The junction shows trimming of 1 base on V and 0 bases on J, plus 10 bases between the germline ends. As encoded in the germline V gene, CDR1 is SGHNT while CDR2 is YENEEA. CDR3 length: 16 amino acids, cysteine to phenylalanine. Only the CDR3 portion is preserved as DNA: 48 bases, with reading frame beginning at the first base. The cohort was made up of 500 to 850 healthy bone marrow donors. All cohort members were sampled while nominally healthy, although unrecorded immune exposures were likely present. The donor tested CMV seropositive, placing the donor among the roughly 300 seropositive members of the cohort. A peripheral blood sample was collected from each donor, and TCR beta sequencing was performed on peripheral blood mononuclear cells. Genomic DNA extraction from the blood cell samples was performed with the Qiagen DNeasy Blood Extraction Kit. General conclusions and limits of the study: Compared with the approximately 600-donor mean, donors in an Asian-associated ancestry cluster had fewer N-insertions in productive TCRs, according to a later genetic analysis. Some IMGT-functional V segments, including TRBV6-2 and TRBV6-3, could not be told apart with the 87-base-pair reads, so those segments were excluded. When HLA alleles, especially DR and DQ, strongly co-occurred, attributing TCR associations to individual alleles was difficult. According to a later analysis, parvovirus B19, influenza, CMV and Epstein-Barr virus appeared linked to several top co-occurrence clusters. In this cohort, only TCR beta chains were sequenced, and detectable features were limited by the absence of alpha or paired-chain data. The authors suggested that the approach could potentially be extended to other disease states and immunological phenotypes. A further reported finding was that TCR beta sequences accurately predicted the HLA-A and HLA-B alleles for most subjects in the first cohort. In a later analysis, the rate of TCR association differed among HLA loci, with DRB1 alleles having the most associated TCRs and HLA-C alleles having the fewest. Three of the identified cytomegalovirus-associated TCR beta chains were confirmed in vitro to be specific for cytomegalovirus antigens. Linkage disequilibrium might explain the correlated functional status among segregating V segments, but an unknown experimental factor could not be ruled out. Sequencing depth was assumed to be roughly uniform across donors in the presence/absence analyses, though that assumption may not hold. The only immune exposure information available for the cohort was CMV serostatus. A total of 150 to 200 TCR beta chains were listed by the study as associated with cytomegalovirus. V-gene and J-gene trimming of TCR beta chains was associated with a missense DCLRE1C variant in a later genetic analysis, and the association was replicated in an independent cohort. An earlier analysis of approximately 500 of the donors showed that most TCR beta V segments appeared in productive rearrangements either about 90% or about 30% of the time, which broadly matched IMGT annotations. In a later analysis, HLA-associated TCR beta chains showed more clonal expansion and lower generation probabilities than non-associated chains that were equally common. Because HLA typing was unavailable for some donors at each locus, only the typed subset was used in association tests. The sequencing pipeline was judged likely to have produced a cluster of highly shared sequence variants as a technical artifact. Most CMV-associated TCR beta chains appeared to be HLA-restricted in a later analysis, and the HLA associations seemed to be driven largely by CMV exposure. Some 16 rarely observed V segments, including chromosome 9 orphons, were excluded from the earlier analysis of a few hundred of the donors because counts were too low. The classifier was reported to diagnose cytomegalovirus status with high specificity and sensitivity in both the original and validation cohorts. Specific HLA alleles were associated with about 17,000 TCR beta sequences at a false discovery rate of 0.05 in a later analysis. Most TCR sequences were observed very rarely across donors, whereas some public TCRs were present in many individuals.

The method was the immunoSEQ multiplex PCR assay. The multiplex PCR relied on a mix of 60 forward primers for TCR Vbeta segments and 13 reverse primers for TCR Jbeta segments. A multiplex PCR assay on genomic DNA amplified the CDR3 region of rearranged TCR beta genes. Amplified TCR beta libraries were sequenced as 87-base-pair reads on the Illumina HiSeq System. In the authors' own workflow: In a later analysis, tens of millions of unique TCR beta chains were counted across the 666 repertoires, and about 9.9 million of these chains were shared by at least two donors. To remove PCR and sequencing errors, raw reads were error-corrected and collapsed into unique sequences using a nearest-neighbor algorithm that merged closely related sequences. Alignment of CDR3 sequences to IMGT reference sequences was used to assign V, D and J gene segments. For a sequence to be retained, a match of at least six nucleotides to both a V gene segment and a J gene segment was required. A rearrangement counted as productive if the CDR3 had no stop codons and remained in frame with V and J, and every other rearrangement counted as non-productive. Following IMGT convention, CDR3 was defined as the stretch from the second conserved V-encoded cysteine up to the conserved J-encoded phenylalanine. In an earlier analysis of around 640 of the donors, sequences lacking an unambiguous match to a single V gene segment were excluded. An earlier analysis of a few hundred of the donors called V segments functional above 56.7% productive rearrangements and segregating when the between-donor standard deviation exceeded 5%. A statistical classification framework was built for diagnosing cytomegalovirus status from the catalog of TCR beta chain sequences. V and J gene assignment, in a later analysis, came from comparing TCR nucleotide sequences with IMGT/GENE-DB human TR gene sequences. Using the TCRdist pipeline, a later analysis assigned CDR3 sequences along with most-parsimonious VDJ recombination scenarios. In a later analysis, each TCR beta chain was defined by its CDR3 amino acid sequence together with its V-gene family, and reads lacking a unique V-gene family were excluded. To address suspected cross-contamination and a sequencing artifact, a later analysis removed 550 to 750 highly shared, low-generation-probability nucleotide sequences. For each public chain, a later analysis derived a clonal expansion index from normalized ranks of inferred template counts within each repertoire. In a later analysis, generation probabilities were computed with a VDJ recombination model fitted to out-of-frame rearrangements, and the resulting probabilities were checked against IGoR. Hypergeometric tests were used in a later analysis to score TCR-TCR, TCR-HLA and TCR-CMV co-occurrence, with a repertoire-size bias correction applied to the TCR pairs. In a later analysis, false discovery rates were estimated by permuting HLA or CMV assignments 20 times. In a later analysis, co-occurring TCRs were grouped using DBSCAN, and TCRdist sequence similarity was added for clustering within HLA-allele-positive subsets. For co-occurrence clustering, repertoires with fewer than 30,000 or more than 120,000 public chains were excluded, along with 4 to 6 repertoires with anomalous nucleotide sharing. TCRdb took this table from immuneACCESS and kept in-frame rearrangements with V and J called. Such tables lack part of the clones; where checked against another copy, unresolved V genes explain under half of the gap, and the rest is unexplained. D and trimming come from the DNA, and the V and J calls and clone size come from that table. The sample table contains under 200,000 clones; only one count was recorded for around 80% of them. The ten largest make up approximately 1.6% of the sample.

The clonotype was recovered from a girl aged 10-17 years in good health and CMV-seropositive. Material for sequencing was PBMCs. The rearrangement combines TRBV11-3 with TRBJ2-1, with no reliable assignment of the D segment. The DNA is as follows: TGTGCCAGCAGCTTAGGCCAGGCCAGCTCCTACAATGAGCAGTTCTTC. Translated, it gives CASSLGQASSYNEQFF.